This TCR beta chain derives from a study of cytomegalovirus exposure and HLA in healthy donors (TCRdb year 2017). Study-level background: According to an earlier analysis of a few hundred of the donors, about 179 million T cells yielded some 110 million unique TCR beta sequences and more than 250 Gb of sequence data. In a later genetic analysis, genome-wide SNP genotypes for 398 of the 666 donors were used, and that subset was treated as a discovery cohort. HLA typing covered class I and class II loci at four-digit resolution. Rather than using new phenotypic data, the later analysis identified candidate immune exposures from TCR beta sequences and from how often those sequences occurred across donors. Roughly 320 gigabases of sequencing data and tens of millions of unique TCR sequences made up an early release that covered nearly 650 HLA-typed donors. In addition to the first cohort of approximately 670 subjects, a separate validation cohort of approximately 120 different subjects was used. The study was designed to test whether signatures of past pathogen exposure could be identified by cataloging public T cell receptors. A later analysis re-examined previously published TCR beta repertoires from about 670 donors and added high-resolution HLA genotyping to investigate patterns of TCR occurrence. Of the roughly 410 genotyped donors, 81% were placed in the genetic ancestry cluster associated with self-reported Caucasian donors. Several DR-DQ haplotypes were handled as single units for association and clustering, since linkage in the cohort was strong. The number of typed donors differed by locus: about 629-630 for A, B, C, DRB1 and DQB1; about 520 for DQA1; around 610 for DPA1; and roughly 450 for DPB1. To predict cytomegalovirus infection status, the study combined high-throughput TCR immunosequencing, statistical association of individual TCRs with disease status, and machine learning. To decide whether each TCR beta V gene segment behaved as functional or pseudogenic, an earlier analysis of approximately 600 of the donors relied on high-throughput TCR beta sequencing. Using immunosequencing, the study profiled T cell repertoires from about 620 subjects and related those repertoires to cytomegalovirus serostatus. Donor age, sex, ethnicity and CMV serostatus were collected together with the repertoire data. Among roughly 400 genotyped donors of the cohort, an average of about 220,000 unique TCR beta nucleotide sequences was sequenced per donor, of which roughly 17% were non-productive. Every discovery cohort repertoire had been produced on one sequencing platform.

The junction shows trimming of 10 bases on V and 7 bases on J, and the gene matches do not reach 6 bases of it. Per the germline V gene, MDHEN is the CDR1 and SYDVKM is the CDR2. From the cysteine through the phenylalanine, the CDR3 covers 13 amino acids. The sequence is cut down to CDR3 DNA, 39 bases in frame from base 1. The table lists this clone with a few counts. Its cognate antigen has yet to be identified. No per-base quality is available; no much larger clone lies one base away. Receptor amplification or capture employed the immunoSEQ multiplex PCR assay. For the multiplex PCR, a mixture combining 60 forward primers for TCR Vbeta segments and 13 reverse primers for TCR Jbeta segments was used. The CDR3 region of rearranged TCR beta genes was amplified from genomic DNA by a multiplex PCR assay. Amplified TCR beta libraries were sequenced as 87-base-pair reads on the Illumina HiSeq System. The paper's data handling went like this. A later analysis tallied around 82 million unique TCR beta chains across the 550 to 850 repertoires, and approximately 9.9 million of those chains were shared by two or more donors. Raw reads were error-corrected and collapsed into unique sequences by a nearest-neighbor algorithm in which closely related sequences were merged to remove PCR and sequencing errors. Alignment of CDR3 sequences to IMGT reference sequences was used to assign V, D and J gene segments. For a sequence to be retained, a match of at least six nucleotides to both a V gene segment and a J gene segment was required. Rearrangements were called productive when the CDR3 lacked stop codons and stayed in frame with V and J; all others were non-productive. Following IMGT convention, CDR3 was defined as the stretch from the second conserved V-encoded cysteine to the conserved J-encoded phenylalanine. Sequences without an unambiguous match to a single V gene segment were excluded from the earlier analysis of 450 to 750 of the donors. An earlier analysis of a few hundred of the donors classified V segments as functional when productive rearrangements were above 56.7% and as segregating when the standard deviation between donors was above 5%. A statistical classification framework was built to diagnose cytomegalovirus status from the catalog of TCR beta chain sequences. In a later analysis, V and J genes were assigned by comparing TCR nucleotide sequences against IMGT/GENE-DB human TR gene sequences. The TCRdist pipeline was used in a later analysis to assign CDR3 sequences and most-parsimonious VDJ recombination scenarios. In a later analysis, each TCR beta chain was defined by its CDR3 amino acid sequence together with its V-gene family, and reads without a unique V-gene family were excluded. As a way to deal with suspected cross-contamination and a sequencing artifact, a later analysis dropped under 600 nucleotide sequences that were highly shared and had low generation probability. In a later analysis, a clonal expansion index was calculated for each public chain from normalized within-repertoire ranks of inferred template counts. A later analysis computed generation probabilities with a VDJ recombination model fitted to out-of-frame rearrangements, and checked the results against IGoR. A later analysis scored TCR-TCR, TCR-HLA and TCR-CMV co-occurrence with hypergeometric tests, applying a repertoire-size bias correction to TCR pairs. False discovery rates were estimated in a later analysis by permuting HLA or CMV assignments 20 times. A later analysis grouped co-occurring TCRs with DBSCAN, adding TCRdist sequence similarity when clustering within HLA-allele-positive subsets. Repertoires with fewer than 30,000 or more than 120,000 public chains were left out of co-occurrence clustering, as were about five repertoires with anomalous nucleotide sharing. Not all clones reach the TCRdb copy of this immuneACCESS table, which keeps in-frame sequences only. Checked studies attribute under half of the gap to unresolved V genes and leave the rest unexplained. That table gives V, J and clone size, and the DNA gave D and trimming. The table for this sample lists 87,000 or so clones; around 64% of them were counted only once. The ten biggest clones cover 2.5% to 3.5% of the sample.

Summary of the overall study and its limitations: Across donors, most TCR sequences were observed very rarely, whereas some public TCRs were present in many individuals. The cohort was sequenced for TCR beta chains only, and without alpha or paired-chain data the features that could be detected were limited. For the cohort, immune exposure information was limited to CMV serostatus. In vitro tests confirmed that a few of the cytomegalovirus-associated TCR beta chains recognize cytomegalovirus antigens. Compared with equally common non-associated chains, HLA-associated TCR beta chains in a later analysis were more clonally expanded and had lower generation probabilities. An earlier analysis of approximately 500 of the donors showed that most TCR beta V segments appeared in productive rearrangements either about 87% or about 30% of the time, which broadly matched IMGT annotations. A further reported finding was that TCR beta sequences accurately predicted the HLA-A and HLA-B alleles for most subjects in the first cohort. A cluster of highly shared sequence variants was judged likely to represent a technical artifact of the sequencing pipeline. In a later analysis, most CMV-associated TCR beta chains were found to appear HLA-restricted, with HLA associations seemingly driven largely by CMV exposure. A later analysis found that TCR association rates varied across HLA loci, with DRB1 alleles showing the most associated TCRs and HLA-C alleles the fewest. HLA typing was unavailable for some donors at each locus, so association tests used only the typed subset. Because counts were too low, around 18 rarely observed V segments, including chromosome 9 orphons, were left out of the earlier analysis of a few hundred of the donors. Some IMGT-functional V segments, including TRBV6-2 and TRBV6-3, could not be distinguished by the 87-base-pair reads and were therefore excluded. Linkage disequilibrium might explain the correlated functional status among segregating V segments, but an unknown experimental factor could not be excluded. In a later genetic analysis, a missense DCLRE1C variant was associated with V-gene and J-gene trimming of TCR beta chains, and the association was replicated in an independent cohort. In a later genetic analysis, fewer N-insertions in productive TCRs were reported among donors in an Asian-associated ancestry cluster than the roughly 700-donor mean. The study gave a list of over 150 TCR beta chains associated with cytomegalovirus. A later analysis associated 16,951 TCR beta sequences with specific HLA alleles at a false discovery rate of 0.05. According to a later analysis, parvovirus B19, influenza, CMV and Epstein-Barr virus appeared linked to several top co-occurrence clusters. When HLA alleles, especially DR and DQ, strongly co-occurred, TCR associations were difficult to assign to individual alleles. The classifier was reported to diagnose cytomegalovirus status with high specificity and sensitivity in both the original cohort and the validation cohort. Sequencing depth was assumed to be roughly uniform across donors in the presence/absence analyses, though that assumption may not hold. The authors suggested that the approach could potentially be extended to other disease states and immunological phenotypes.

The cohort was made up of 500 to 850 healthy bone marrow donors. At the time of sampling, all cohort members were nominally healthy, though unrecorded immune exposures were likely present. The donor was CMV seronegative and was included in the group of approximately 350 seronegative cohort members. Each donor provided a peripheral blood sample, and peripheral blood mononuclear cells were used for TCR beta sequencing. The Qiagen DNeasy Blood Extraction Kit was used to extract genomic DNA from the blood cell samples. Recombination joined TRBV28 with TRBJ1-6; 8 bases in the middle match TRBD1. The source of this sequence is a man aged 55 to 70 in good health and CMV-seronegative. Sequencing was carried out using PBMCs. The CDR3 protein: CATTGQANSPLHF. The DNA sequence follows: TGTGCCACCACGGGACAGGCAAATTCACCCCTCCACTTT.